The 29 T cell receptor beta chains listed next were all sequenced from one sample in a study of T-cell memory formation after mild COVID-19. TCRdb independently ran MiXCR on the 5' RACE reads; one entry per CDR3 protein. Among 400,000 to 550,000 distinct CDR3 sequences listed, around a quarter were seen once. Sequencing used PBMCs or a T cell subset sorted from them (not recorded which). The receptors originated from an adult woman who had mild COVID-19 (a few samples of this study predate the infection). Cell type and time point are not known.

The chain uses TRBV14 and TRBJ2-1; tentatively, D is TRBD2 (5 bases). Trimming removed 4 bases from V and 0 bases from J, with 13 bases in between. CDR3 size: 16 residues. CDR1 and CDR2 from the germline V gene are SGHDN and FVKESK. CDR3 in amino acids: CASSLIAYRSYNEQFF. The CDR3 coding sequence is TGTGCCAGCAGCCTAATAGCGTACCGCTCCTACAATGAGCAGTTCTTC.

This clonotype was picked up a small number of times. This sequence joins TRBV9 and TRBJ1-4; 8 positions agree with TRBD1. There are 14 residues in the CDR3. Germline CDR1 and CDR2: SGDLS and YYNGEE. V dropped 4 bases and J dropped 4; count of bases not matched to a gene: 3. CDR3 sequence reads: CASSWTGSNEKLFF. The DNA for the CDR3 is TGTGCCAGCAGCTGGACAGGGAGTAATGAAAAACTGTTTTTT.

The chain couples TRBV18 to TRBJ2-7, with 9 bases matching TRBD2. Germline loops: CDR1 KGHSH, CDR2 LQKENI. The CDR3 sequence is 14 residues long. V gave up 8 bases and J gave up 2 bases; unmatched junction bases: 7. CDR3 sequence (DNA): TGTGCCAGCGCGGGGGGGGCGCAAGCCTACGAGCAGTACTTC. Protein: CASAGGAQAYEQYF.

The genes are TRBV9 and TRBJ2-7; D might be TRBD2 (6 bases). Between the trimmed V and J ends, which lost 2 bases and 0 bases, there was a span of 15 bases. This CDR3 region has 16 residues. Germline loops: CDR1 SGDLS, CDR2 YYNGEE. CDR3: CASSVDYLGRSYEQYF. In nucleotides, the CDR3 is TGTGCCAGCAGCGTGGACTACCTAGGGCGCTCCTACGAGCAGTACTTC.

The chain links TRBV4-1 to TRBJ1-5, with a possible D match to TRBD1 (5 bases). Germline assignment: CDR1 MGHRA and CDR2 YSYEKL. The V end was cut by 3 bases, the J end by 3 bases, with 24 bases between. The CDR3 extends over 19 amino acids. CDR3 in DNA: TGCGCCAGCAGCCAGATCCCCGGGGGAAAGGTGACTCTCAATCAGCCCCAGCATTTT. As protein: CASSQIPGGKVTLNQPQHF.

The rearrangement links TRBV11-2 to TRBJ2-5; D not resolved. Deletions cut 1 base from V and 4 bases from J, with 13 bases between. The V gene's germline CDR1 is SGHAT and CDR2 FQNNGV. CDR3 length equals 15 residues. The CDR3 bases are TGTGCCAGCAGCTTAGTTGCTCGGGCTGTAGAGACCCAGTACTTC. Its translation is CASSLVARAVETQYF. The whole variable domain, remainder taken from reference TRBV11-2 and TRBJ2-5, is EAGVAQSPRYKIIEKRQSVAFWCNPISGHATLYWYQQILGQGPKLLIQFQNNGVVDDSQLPKDRFSAERLKGVDSTLKIQPAKLEDSAVYLCASSLVARAVETQYFGPGTRLLVL.

This clonotype has just a few counts. The gene calls are TRBV4-1 and TRBJ1-1; 9 bases agree with TRBD1. CDR3 length: 13 residues. Germline V lookup: CDR1 MGHRA, CDR2 YSYEKL. V dropped 0 bases and J dropped 11; count of bases not matched to a gene: 4. This CDR3 reads CASSQEGTGWAFF. CDR3 nucleotide sequence: TGCGCCAGCAGCCAAGAGGGGACAGGGTGGGCTTTCTTT.

The chain carries TRBV5-1 and TRBJ1-1; TRBD1 might be the D (5 bases). V was clipped by 1 base and J by 1 base, with 8 bases between them. CDR1 is SGHRS, CDR2 YFSETQ, per germline. The length of the CDR3 is 14 residues. The CDR3 nucleotides are TGCGCCAGCAGCTTGCAGGACACGAACACTGAAGCTTTCTTT. Protein: CASSLQDTNTEAFF.

V is TRBV4-1 and J is TRBJ1-5, with TRBD1 identical over 7 bases. Germline loops: CDR1 MGHRA, CDR2 YSYEKL. This CDR3 contains 19 residues. Germline trimming cut 1 base from V and 0 bases from J; bases unmatched to any gene: 12. CDR3 nucleotide sequence: TGCGCCAGCAGCCAAGCCCCCATGACAGGGTGGCGTAGCAATCAGCCCCAGCATTTT. It is translated as CASSQAPMTGWRSNQPQHF.

This clonotype was seen a few times. J is TRBJ2-7 and V is TRBV15, with D hard to call. The CDR3 has 14 amino acids. From germline, CDR1 is LNHNV and CDR2 YYDKDF (reference sequence). The ends were cut back, 1 base at V and 1 base at J, with 8 bases in the middle. CDR3 in DNA: TGTGCCACCAGCAGAGGGGTAGGTTCCTACGAGCAGTACTTC. As protein: CATSRGVGSYEQYF.

There are a few counts of this clonotype. The CDR3, as DNA: TGTGCCAGCAGCCGCGACAGGTACAATGAGCAGTTCTTC. Translating gives CASSRDRYNEQFF. The V and J genes are TRBV11-1 and TRBJ2-1; a possible D gene is TRBD1 (6 bases). There are 13 residues in the CDR3. Germline assignment: CDR1 SGHAT and CDR2 FQDESV (reference sequence). V lost 5 bases to trimming and J lost 4 bases, with 9 bases between them.

The gene calls are TRBV12-3 or TRBV12-4 and TRBJ2-5; a weak D match, TRBD2 (6 bases). The CDR3 length is 15 residues. Between the trimmed V and J ends, which lost 5 bases and 1 base, there was a span of 14 bases. The CDR3 here is CASSPGLALQETQYF. CDR3 nucleotides: TGTGCCAGCAGTCCGGGACTTGCCCTCCAAGAGACCCAGTACTTC.

This chain connects TRBV20-1 to TRBJ2-7; TRBD2 matches 11 bases. The CDR3 spans 13 residues. Trimming took 2 bases from V and 6 from J; bases not matched to a gene: 3. Germline V CDR1 and CDR2: DFQATT, SNEGSKA (reference sequence). The CDR3 DNA reads as TGCAGTGCTAGACAACTAGCGGGGGTCGAGCAGTACTTC. Translation: CSARQLAGVEQYF.

This clonotype was observed a handful of times. The CDR3 sequence: CATATGVLTGELFF. The CDR3 DNA follows: TGTGCCACCGCTACCGGGGTTTTAACCGGGGAGCTGTTTTTT. The chain joins TRBV6-6 to TRBJ2-2, with D possibly matching TRBD2 (5 bases). The V end lost 10 bases, the J end lost 5 bases, and 17 bases lay between the germline ends. The V gene's germline CDR1 is MNHNY and CDR2 SVGAGI (reference sequence). This CDR3 comprises 14 residues.

The chain couples TRBV9 to TRBJ1-2; a weak D match, TRBD1 (5 bases). The CDR3 is 15 amino acids. V was pared by 0 bases and J by 6 bases, with 15 bases between. Germline CDR1 and CDR2: SGDLS and YYNGEE. CDR3 nucleotide sequence: TGTGCCAGCAGCGTAGACTCCGGGACCTCGGATGGCTACACCTTC. Translating it yields CASSVDSGTSDGYTF.

The chain has TRBV20-1 and TRBJ1-5; D not certain. CDR1 is DFQATT, CDR2 SNEGSKA, per germline (reference sequence). The V end was cut by 6 bases, the J end by 3 bases, with 6 bases between. The length of the CDR3 is 11 residues. The CDR3 nucleotides are TGCAGTGCCAGCCACAATCAGCCCCAGCATTTT. This sequence encodes CSASHNQPQHF.

The table lists this clonotype with a few counts. The chain joins TRBV12-3 or TRBV12-4 to TRBJ1-5; TRBD1 matches at 9 bases. The CDR3 extends over 16 amino acids. J lost 4 bases, V lost 6 bases, and 10 bases had no gene match. In DNA form, the CDR3 reads TGTGCCAGCAGCCCTGGACAGGGGTGGGGGAATCAGCCCCAGCATTTT. Encoded protein: CASSPGQGWGNQPQHF.

This chain uses TRBV7-9 with TRBJ1-1; D remains unclear. Germline CDR1 reads SEHNR; CDR2 reads FQNEAQ (reference sequence). V was trimmed by 1 base and J by 7 bases, leaving 13 bases between them. This CDR3 is built from 14 residues. In nucleotides, the CDR3 is TGTGCCAGCAGCTTAGTTATGTCCGGCAATGAAGCTTTCTTT. It is translated as CASSLVMSGNEAFF.

This chain links TRBV7-8 with TRBJ1-2; D ambiguous. Trimming cost V 5 bases and J 0 bases, with 13 bases left between them. The CDR3 loop spans 15 amino acids. Germline V gene sequence: CDR1 SGHVS, CDR2 FQNEAQ. CDR3 protein: CASSLPGSPNYGYTF. CDR3 coding DNA: TGTGCCAGCAGCCTCCCAGGCAGTCCTAACTATGGCTACACCTTC. Full variable domain (rest looked up from reference TRBV7-8 and TRBJ1-2): GAGVSQSPRYKVAKRGQDVALRCDPISGHVSLFWYQQALGQGPEFLTYFQNEAQLDKSGLPSDRFFAERPEGSVSTLKIQRTQQEDSAVYLCASSLPGSPNYGYTFGSGTRLTVV.

This sequence joins TRBV24-1 and TRBJ2-1; 7 bases are shared with TRBD1. The J segment lost 4 bases and the V segment lost 7 bases, leaving 9 bases of the junction unmatched. The germline CDR1 and CDR2 sequences are KGHDR and SFDVKD. CDR3 size: 15 residues. CDR3 residues: CATRDRDRAYNEQFF. As DNA, the CDR3 is TGTGCCACCAGGGACCGGGACAGAGCTTACAATGAGCAGTTCTTC.

The chain combines TRBV24-1 with TRBJ2-3; D is uncertain. Trimming shortened V by 3 bases and J by 14 bases, and 17 bases separated the two germline ends. The CDR3 totals 13 residues. CDR1 is KGHDR, CDR2 SFDVKD, per germline. The CDR3 DNA is TGTGCCACCAGTGATATCCGCGTGGACCATAGGTATTTT. This translates into CATSDIRVDHRYF.

The chain combines TRBV10-3 with TRBJ2-1, with 9 bases aligning to TRBD2. From germline, CDR1 is ENHRY and CDR2 SYGVKD. This CDR3 region has 13 residues. Trimming at V came to 0 bases and at J to 14 bases, leaving 5 bases not matched to a gene. The CDR3 coding sequence is TGTGCCATCAGTGAGTCGGGAGGCGGGAGGGAGTTCTTC. Its translation: CAISESGGGREFF.

The CDR3 is CASSQEAGGPYEQYF. In nucleotides, the CDR3 is TGTGCCAGCAGCCAAGAAGCGGGGGGGCCCTACGAGCAGTACTTC. The chain carries TRBV4-2 and TRBJ2-7, with 10 bases identical to TRBD2. Germline V CDR1 and CDR2: LGHNA, YNFKEQ. J lost 2 bases, V lost 0 bases, and 1 base had no gene match. The CDR3 has 15 amino acids.

In this sample, this clonotype turned up a few times. The rearrangement links TRBV10-3 to TRBJ2-7; D might be TRBD1 (7 bases). The CDR3 consists of 14 residues. Germline V gives CDR1 ENHRY, CDR2 SYGVKD. V lost 2 bases and J 2 bases, leaving 10 bases between the germline ends. CDR3 nucleotides: TGTGCCATCAGTGAGCAGGGGGGTACCTACGAGCAGTACTTC. Protein: CAISEQGGTYEQYF.

This clonotype came up a few times. The chain is built from TRBV4-2 and TRBJ2-7, with D possibly matching TRBD1 (6 bases). CDR3 length: 15 amino acids. V lost 0 bases and J 6 bases, leaving 15 bases between the germline ends. In germline, CDR1 is LGHNA, CDR2 YNFKEQ. In DNA form, the CDR3 reads TGTGCCAGCAGCCAAGATATAAGGACAGTGGTCGAGCAGTACTTC. Protein: CASSQDIRTVVEQYF.

A few counts support this clonotype. This rearrangement joins TRBV6-2 or TRBV6-3 to TRBJ1-1; 10 bases match TRBD1. Germline CDR1 reads MNHEY; CDR2 reads SVGEGT. The CDR3 has 16 residues. The V gene end was trimmed by 1 base and the J gene end by 0 bases; junction bases not matched to a gene: 2. CDR3 residues: CASSYWTGGLNTEAFF. The CDR3 DNA is TGTGCCAGCAGTTACTGGACAGGGGGTCTGAACACTGAAGCTTTCTTT.

This sequence joins TRBV5-6 and TRBJ2-1; 13 nucleotides agree with TRBD2. Trimming removed 0 bases from V and 0 bases from J; junction bases left unmatched: 6. The CDR3 spans 19 residues. Germline V gives CDR1 SGHDT, CDR2 YYEEEE. DNA for the CDR3: TGTGCCAGCAGCTTGGGACTAGCGGGAGGTTGGAGCTCCTACAATGAGCAGTTCTTC. Translation gives CASSLGLAGGWSSYNEQFF.

V usage is TRBV9 and J usage is TRBJ2-3; perhaps TRBD1 as D (6 bases). The CDR3 has 16 amino acids. V was shortened by 3 bases and J by 2 bases, with 16 bases between the two germline ends. CDR1 SGDLS and CDR2 YYNGEE come from the germline V gene. The CDR3 sequence: CASSGTDSRATDTQYF. The CDR3 DNA reads TGTGCCAGCAGCGGGACAGACAGCCGCGCCACAGATACGCAGTATTTT.

The J gene is TRBJ2-3, the V gene TRBV12-3 or TRBV12-4; D gene ambiguous. The CDR3 covers 13 residues. V was cut by 6 bases and J by 2 bases, with 9 bases left in between. The CDR3 DNA is TGTGCCAGCAGGAAGGGATACACAGATACGCAGTATTTT. Translation gives CASRKGYTDTQYF.